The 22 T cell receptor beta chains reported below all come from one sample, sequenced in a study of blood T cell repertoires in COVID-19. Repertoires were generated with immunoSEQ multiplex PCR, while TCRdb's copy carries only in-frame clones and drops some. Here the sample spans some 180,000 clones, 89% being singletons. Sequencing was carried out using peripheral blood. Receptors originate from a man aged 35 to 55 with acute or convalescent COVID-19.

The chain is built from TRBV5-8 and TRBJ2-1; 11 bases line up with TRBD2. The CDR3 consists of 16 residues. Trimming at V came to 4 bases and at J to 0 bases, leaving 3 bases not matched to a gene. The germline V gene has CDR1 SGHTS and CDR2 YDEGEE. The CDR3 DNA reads TGTGCCAGCAGCCGACTAGCGGGGAGCTCCTACAATGAGCAGTTCTTC. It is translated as CASSRLAGSSYNEQFF.

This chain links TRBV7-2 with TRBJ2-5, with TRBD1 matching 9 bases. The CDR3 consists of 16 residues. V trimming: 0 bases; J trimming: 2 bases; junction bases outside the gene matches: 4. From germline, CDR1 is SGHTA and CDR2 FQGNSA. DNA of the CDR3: TGTGCCAGCAGCTTAGCCGGGACAGGGACGCAAGAGACCCAGTACTTC. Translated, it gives CASSLAGTGTQETQYF. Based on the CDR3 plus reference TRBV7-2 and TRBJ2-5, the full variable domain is GAGVSQSPSNKVTEKGKDVELRCDPISGHTALYWYRQSLGQGLEFLIYFQGNSAPDKSGLPSDRFSAERTGGSVSTLTIQRTQQEDSAVYLCASSLAGTGTQETQYFGPGTRLLVL.

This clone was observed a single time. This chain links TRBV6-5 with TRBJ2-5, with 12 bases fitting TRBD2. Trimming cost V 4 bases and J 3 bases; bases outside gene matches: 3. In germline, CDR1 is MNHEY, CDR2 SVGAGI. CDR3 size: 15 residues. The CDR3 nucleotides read TGTGCCAGCAGTTTAAGACTAGCGGGGGAAGAGACCCAGTACTTC. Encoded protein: CASSLRLAGEETQYF.

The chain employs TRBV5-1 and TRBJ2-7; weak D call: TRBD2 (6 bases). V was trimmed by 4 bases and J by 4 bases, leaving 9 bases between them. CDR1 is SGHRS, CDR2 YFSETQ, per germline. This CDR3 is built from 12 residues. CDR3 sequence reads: CASSLRGYEQYF. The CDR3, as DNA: TGCGCCAGCAGCCTGCGGGGTTACGAGCAGTACTTC.

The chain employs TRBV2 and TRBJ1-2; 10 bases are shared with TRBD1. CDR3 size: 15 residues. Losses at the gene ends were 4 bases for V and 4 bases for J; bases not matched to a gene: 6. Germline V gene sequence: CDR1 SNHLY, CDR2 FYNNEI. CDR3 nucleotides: TGTGCCAGCAGTGTAGGGACAGGGGCCCTCTATGGCTACACCTTC. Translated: CASSVGTGALYGYTF.

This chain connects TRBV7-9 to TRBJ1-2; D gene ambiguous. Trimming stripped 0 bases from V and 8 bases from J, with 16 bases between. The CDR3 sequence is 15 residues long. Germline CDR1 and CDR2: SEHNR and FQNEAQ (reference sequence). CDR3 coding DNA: TGTGCCAGCAGCTTAGCCTCCAATTCGGGTCCGGGCTACACCTTC. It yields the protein CASSLASNSGPGYTF. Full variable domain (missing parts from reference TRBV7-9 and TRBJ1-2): DTGVSQNPRHKITKRGQNVTFRCDPISEHNRLYWYRQTLGQGPEFLTYFQNEAQLEKSRLLSDRFSAERPKGSFSTLEIQRTEQGDSAMYLCASSLASNSGPGYTFGSGTRLTVV.

The CDR3 sequence: CASSPKQGRDGYTF. The CDR3 nucleotides are TGTGCCAGCAGCCCCAAACAGGGTCGAGATGGCTACACCTTC. V gene TRBV7-2 combines with J gene TRBJ1-2, with D tentatively TRBD1 (6 bases). CDR1 is SGHTA, CDR2 FQGNSA, per germline. CDR3 length equals 14 residues. V was pared by 5 bases and J by 6 bases, with 16 bases between.

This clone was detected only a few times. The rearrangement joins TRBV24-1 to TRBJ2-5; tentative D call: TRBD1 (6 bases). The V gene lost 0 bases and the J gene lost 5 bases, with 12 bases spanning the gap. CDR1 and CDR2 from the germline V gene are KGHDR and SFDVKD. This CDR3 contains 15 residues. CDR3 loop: CATSDLRGGWETQYF. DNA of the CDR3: TGTGCCACCAGTGATTTGAGAGGGGGTTGGGAGACCCAGTACTTC.

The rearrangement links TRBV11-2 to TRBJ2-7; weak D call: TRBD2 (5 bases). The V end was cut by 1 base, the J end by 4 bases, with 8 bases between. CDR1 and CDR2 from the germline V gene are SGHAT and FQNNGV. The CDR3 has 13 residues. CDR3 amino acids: CASSLVRGYEQYF. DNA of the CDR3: TGTGCCAGCAGCTTAGTTCGGGGATACGAGCAGTACTTC.

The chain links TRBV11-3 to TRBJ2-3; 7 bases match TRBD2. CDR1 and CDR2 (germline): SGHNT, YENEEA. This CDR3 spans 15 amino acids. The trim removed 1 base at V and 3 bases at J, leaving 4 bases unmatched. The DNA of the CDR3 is TGTGCCAGCAGCTTAGCGGGGGGAGGTACAGATACGCAGTATTTT. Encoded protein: CASSLAGGGTDTQYF. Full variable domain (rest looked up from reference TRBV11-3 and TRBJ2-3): EAGVVQSPRYKIIEKKQPVAFWCNPISGHNTLYWYLQNLGQGPELLIRYENEEAVDDSQLPKDRFSAERLKGVDSTLKIQPAELGDSAVYLCASSLAGGGTDTQYFGPGTRLTVL.

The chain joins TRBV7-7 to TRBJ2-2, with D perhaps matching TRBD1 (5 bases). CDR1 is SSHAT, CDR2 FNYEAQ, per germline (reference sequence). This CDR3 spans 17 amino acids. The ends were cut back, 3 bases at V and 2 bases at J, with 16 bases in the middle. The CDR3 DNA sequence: TGTGCCAGCAGCTTCTCCACAGGAGCCCCTAACACCGGGGAGCTGTTTTTT. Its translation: CASSFSTGAPNTGELFF.

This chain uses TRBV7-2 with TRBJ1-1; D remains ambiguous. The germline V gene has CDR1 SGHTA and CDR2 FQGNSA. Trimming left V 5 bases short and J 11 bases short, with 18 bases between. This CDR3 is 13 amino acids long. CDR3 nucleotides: TGTGCCAGCAGCCCCAGCAGCTTAAGGGAGGCTTTCTTT. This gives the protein CASSPSSLREAFF.

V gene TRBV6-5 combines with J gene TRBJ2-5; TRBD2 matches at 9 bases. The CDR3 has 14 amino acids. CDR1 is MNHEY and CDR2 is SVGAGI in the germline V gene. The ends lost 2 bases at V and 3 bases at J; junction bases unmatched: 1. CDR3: CASSYGGGEETQYF. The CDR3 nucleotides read TGTGCCAGCAGTTACGGCGGGGGGGAAGAGACCCAGTACTTC.

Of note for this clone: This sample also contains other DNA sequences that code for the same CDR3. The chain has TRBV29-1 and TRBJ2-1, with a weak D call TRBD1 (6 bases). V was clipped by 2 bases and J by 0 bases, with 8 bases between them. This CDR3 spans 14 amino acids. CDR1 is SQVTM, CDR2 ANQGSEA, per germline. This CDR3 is CSVEKQGSYNEQFF. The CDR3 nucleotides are TGCAGCGTTGAAAAACAGGGCTCCTACAATGAGCAGTTCTTC.

CDR3 residues: CASSSVPVRLAGGTLAKNIQYF. DNA for the CDR3: TGCGCCAGCAGCTCCGTCCCTGTACGCCTAGCGGGAGGAACCCTAGCCAAAAACATTCAGTACTTC. This chain joins TRBV5-1 and TRBJ2-4; the match to TRBD2 covers 11 bases. Germline-derived CDR1 and CDR2 are SGHRS and YFSETQ. With V trimmed by 3 bases and J by 0 bases, 20 bases remained unmatched. The CDR3 extends over 22 amino acids. The variable domain in full, completed from reference TRBV5-1 and TRBJ2-4, reads KAGVTQTPRYLIKTRGQQVTLSCSPISGHRSVSWYQQTPGQGLQFLFEYFSETQRNKGNFPGRFSGRQFSNSRSEMNVSTLELGDSALYLCASSSVPVRLAGGTLAKNIQYFGAGTRLSVL.

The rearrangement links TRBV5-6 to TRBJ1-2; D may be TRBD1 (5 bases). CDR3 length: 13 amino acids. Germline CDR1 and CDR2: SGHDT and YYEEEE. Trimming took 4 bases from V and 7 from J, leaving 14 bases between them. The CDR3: CASSHGGRPGYTF. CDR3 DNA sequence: TGTGCCAGCAGCCACGGGGGACGGCCTGGCTACACCTTC.

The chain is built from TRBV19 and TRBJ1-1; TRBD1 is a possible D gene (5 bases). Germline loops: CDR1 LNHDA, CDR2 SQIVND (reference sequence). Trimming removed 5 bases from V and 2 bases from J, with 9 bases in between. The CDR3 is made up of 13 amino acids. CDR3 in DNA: TGTGCCAGTAGTCCGGACACCAACACTGAAGCTTTCTTT. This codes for CASSPDTNTEAFF.

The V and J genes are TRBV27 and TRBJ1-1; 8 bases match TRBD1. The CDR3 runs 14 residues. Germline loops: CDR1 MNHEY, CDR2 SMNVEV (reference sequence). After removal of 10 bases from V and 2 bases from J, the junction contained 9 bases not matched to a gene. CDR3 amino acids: CATRGQGANTEAFF. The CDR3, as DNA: TGTGCCACCAGGGGGCAGGGGGCAAACACTGAAGCTTTCTTT.

This CDR3 reads CASILKRIFGNTIYF. In DNA, the CDR3 is TGTGCCAGCATCCTGAAGCGGATCTTCGGAAACACCATATATTTT. The chain combines TRBV6-5 with TRBJ1-3; D call uncertain. CDR1 and CDR2 (germline): MNHEY, SVGAGI. The V end was cut by 7 bases, the J end by 4 bases, with 17 bases between. This CDR3 has 15 amino acids.

The CDR3 here is CAISEGVVREGLQPQHF. For the CDR3, the DNA is TGTGCCATCAGTGAGGGAGTGGTGCGAGAGGGTCTGCAGCCCCAGCATTTT. V gene TRBV10-3 combines with J gene TRBJ1-5; D unresolved. CDR1 and CDR2 (germline): ENHRY, SYGVKD. The CDR3 is made up of 17 amino acids. V was pared by 2 bases and J by 7 bases, with 21 bases between.

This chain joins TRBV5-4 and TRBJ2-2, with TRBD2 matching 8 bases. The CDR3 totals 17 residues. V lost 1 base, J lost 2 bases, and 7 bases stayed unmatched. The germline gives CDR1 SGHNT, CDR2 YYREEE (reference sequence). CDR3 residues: CASSLLLAGFNTGELFF. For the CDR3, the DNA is TGTGCCAGCAGCTTGCTGCTAGCGGGTTTTAACACCGGGGAGCTGTTTTTT.

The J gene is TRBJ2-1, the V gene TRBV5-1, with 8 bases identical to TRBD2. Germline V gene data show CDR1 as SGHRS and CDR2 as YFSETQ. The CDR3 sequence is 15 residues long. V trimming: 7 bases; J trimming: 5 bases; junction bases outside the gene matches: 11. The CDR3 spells CASGASGLDNNEQFF. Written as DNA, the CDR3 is TGCGCCAGCGGGGCCTCGGGACTAGATAACAATGAGCAGTTCTTC.